This T cell receptor beta chain was captured by sequencing in a study of identical twins. This clonotype was detected only a few times. A universal primer site was created by template switching, with the cDNA bearing unique molecular identifiers. Via MiXCR, TCRdb re-called the 5' RACE reads, giving one row per CDR3 protein. Among roughly 1.6 million distinct CDR3 sequences listed, roughly 35% were seen once. Sequencing was done on a sample of cord blood. The TCR sequence derives from a newborn girl in good health.

The CDR3 nucleotides are TGTGCCAGCAGTTTGGGACCCCCGACAGGGGCGACATATGGCTACACCTTC. This codes for CASSLGPPTGATYGYTF. The J gene is TRBJ1-2, the V gene TRBV12-3 or TRBV12-4, with 8 bases that match TRBD1. V lost 3 bases and J lost 5; bases outside the gene matches: 14. The CDR3 is 17 amino acids.